This T cell receptor beta chain stems from a study of blood T cell repertoires in COVID-19. After removal of 0 bases from V and 4 bases from J, the junction contained 5 bases not matched to a gene. CDR1 and CDR2 from the germline V gene are SGHRS and YFSETQ. CDR3 size: 18 residues. Sequencing was performed with immunoSEQ multiplex PCR; in TCRdb, only in-frame clones are kept and a portion is missing. The sample carries about 69,000 clones, approximately 85% recorded once. V is TRBV5-1 and J is TRBJ2-3; 16 bases agree with TRBD2. Source material: peripheral blood. The sequence was collected from a man at least 80 years old with acute or convalescent COVID-19. The CDR3 DNA follows: TGCGCCAGCAGCTTGGAGGGGACTAGCGGGAGGGCTGCAGATACGCAGTATTTT. Its translation: CASSLEGTSGRAADTQYF.